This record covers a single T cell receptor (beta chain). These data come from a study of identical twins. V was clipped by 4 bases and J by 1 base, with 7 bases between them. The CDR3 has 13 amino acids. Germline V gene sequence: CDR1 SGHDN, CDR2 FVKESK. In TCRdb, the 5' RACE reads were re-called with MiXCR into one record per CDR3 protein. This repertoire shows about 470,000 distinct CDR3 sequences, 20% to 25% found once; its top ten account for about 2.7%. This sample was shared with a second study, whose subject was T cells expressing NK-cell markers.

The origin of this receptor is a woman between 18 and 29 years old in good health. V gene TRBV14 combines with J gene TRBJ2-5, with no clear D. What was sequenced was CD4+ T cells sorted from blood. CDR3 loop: CASSRSVQETQYF. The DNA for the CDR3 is TGTGCCAGCAGCCGCTCCGTCCAAGAGACCCAGTACTTC.